This is a list of T cell receptor beta chains from one sample in a study of T-cell memory formation after mild COVID-19. TCRdb re-called the 5' RACE reads with MiXCR, one entry per CDR3 protein. The data contain 49,000 or so distinct CDR3 sequences, 7.3% of them singletons. The specimen sequenced was PBMCs or a T cell subset sorted from them (not recorded which). The receptors originated from a man younger than 30 who had mild COVID-19 (a few samples of this study predate the infection). Cell type and time point are not known. The CDR3 runs from the conserved cysteine through the conserved F or W. The order of the fields is clone size, J gene, D gene, V gene, CDR3 DNA, CDR3 protein. The D gene is left open where the match is weak. The listing skips clone size in some rows; elsewhere it reads once, few, many or a size class.

>few|TRBJ2-5|.|TRBV20-1
TGCAGTGCCCCGATAGTGGGGGGAGAGACCCAGTACTTC
CSAPIVGGETQYF
>few|TRBJ2-5|.|TRBV20-1
TGCAGTGCCCAAGCGGGCCAAGAGACCCAGTACTTC
CSAQAGQETQYF
>.|TRBJ2-5|TRBD1|TRBV5-1
TGCGCCAGCAGCTACCCGGGCCAGGGGGAAGAGACCCAGTACTTC
CASSYPGQGEETQYF
>many|TRBJ2-3|.|TRBV10-3
TGTGCCATCAGTGAGTCGGGAATGGCAGATACGCAGTATTTT
CAISESGMADTQYF
>few|TRBJ2-1|.|TRBV12-3/TRBV12-4
TGTGCCAGCAGTTCCTTATTTGAGCAGTTCTTC
CASSSLFEQFF
>.|TRBJ1-2|.|TRBV12-3/TRBV12-4
TGTGCCAGCAGTTCGAAACAGAACTATGGCTACACCTTC
CASSSKQNYGYTF
>many|TRBJ2-1|.|TRBV7-2
TGTGCCAGCAGCTTTGTAACTGAGGTTGAGGGTGTTTTCTTC
CASSFVTEVEGVFF
>.|TRBJ2-2|.|TRBV4-1
TGCGCCAGCAGCCAAGACCTCTGGCCCAGAACCGGGGAGCTGTTTTTT
CASSQDLWPRTGELFF
>many|TRBJ2-1|.|TRBV5-6
TGTGCCAGCAGCTTGGGGCTAGGGGAGATCTACAATGAGCAGTTCTTC
CASSLGLGEIYNEQFF
>.|TRBJ2-1|TRBD2|TRBV20-1
TGCAGTGCTAGCCCGACTAGCGGGGGGGCCGGTCGGTGGCAGTTCTTC
CSASPTSGGAGRWQFF
>.|TRBJ2-7|TRBD1|TRBV19
TGTGCCAGCAGCAAAACAGGGGGCTTCTACGAGCAGTACTTC
CASSKTGGFYEQYF
>few|TRBJ2-3|TRBD1|TRBV6-5
TGTGCCAGCAGTCCGACAGGGACCACAGATACGCAGTATTTT
CASSPTGTTDTQYF
>.|TRBJ2-1|TRBD2|TRBV20-1
TGCAGTGCTAGAGTCCCCCCTTCGCTAGCGGCTTATAACAATGAGCAGTTCTTC
CSARVPPSLAAYNNEQFF
>.|TRBJ2-5|TRBD2|TRBV6-5
TGTGCCAGCAGTTTCCCTTCCAGCGGGGGCCTTCAAGAGACCCAGTACTTC
CASSFPSSGGLQETQYF
>.|TRBJ2-7|TRBD1|TRBV7-2
TGTGCCAGCAGCTCTAACCGGGACAGCTACGAGCAGTACTTC
CASSSNRDSYEQYF
>many|TRBJ2-1|.|TRBV23-1
TGCGCCAGCAGTCGAAAAATTCGGGGGACAAAAAACGGGTCCTACAATGAGCAGTTCTTC
CASSRKIRGTKNGSYNEQFF
>.|TRBJ1-1|.|TRBV6-1
TGTGCCAGCAGTGGGGCAGGGTTAGGATGGACTGAAGCTTTCTTT
CASSGAGLGWTEAFF